Below, 15 T cell receptor beta chains from the same sample are listed, as sequenced in a study of blood T cell repertoires in COVID-19. Some clones are missing from TCRdb's copy, which holds only in-frame ones; the method was immunoSEQ multiplex PCR. The sample contains 370,000 or so clones, around 87% of which appear only once. Sequenced material: PBMCs or T cells enriched from blood (not recorded which). Receptors originate from a man aged 25-40 years who had recovered from COVID-19.

The chain is built from TRBV6-6 and TRBJ2-7; D gene ambiguous. Trimming removed 1 base at V and 3 bases at J, with 7 bases between. CDR1 is MNHNY, CDR2 SVGAGI, per germline (reference sequence). The length of the CDR3 is 13 residues. In DNA form, the CDR3 reads TGTGCCAGCAGTTACTATCTAGACTACGAGCAGTACTTC. Its translation: CASSYYLDYEQYF.

The V call is TRBV10-3, the J call TRBJ2-2, with D tentatively TRBD1 (5 bases). This CDR3 has 14 amino acids. The V and J ends lost 6 bases and 0 bases respectively, with 8 bases between them. Looked up from germline, CDR1 is ENHRY and CDR2 is SYGVKD. CDR3 residues: CAIRTAANTGELFF. CDR3 nucleotides: TGTGCCATCAGGACAGCCGCGAACACCGGGGAGCTGTTTTTT.

The chain is built from TRBV7-8 and TRBJ1-1; TRBD1 might be the D (6 bases). Germline CDR1 is SGHVS and CDR2 is FQNEAQ. The V gene lost 3 bases and the J gene lost 1 base, with 12 bases spanning the gap. CDR3 size: 15 residues. The CDR3 spells CASSFGDTENTEAFF. The DNA of the CDR3 is TGTGCCAGCAGCTTCGGGGACACAGAGAACACTGAAGCTTTCTTT.

This rearrangement joins TRBV6-6 to TRBJ1-6; 12 bases line up with TRBD1. V gave up 5 bases and J gave up 10 bases; unmatched junction bases: 15. Germline values: CDR1 MNHNY, CDR2 SVGAGI (reference sequence). The CDR3 has 18 residues. The DNA for the CDR3 is TGTGCCAGCAGTCACCATTCGGGACAGGGGGCGGTGGGATCACCCCTCCACTTT. Its protein is CASSHHSGQGAVGSPLHF.

The table lists this clone with a count of one. This chain uses TRBV5-1 with TRBJ2-7, with D possibly being TRBD1 (6 bases). Germline V gives CDR1 SGHRS, CDR2 YFSETQ. The germline V and J ends were trimmed by 5 bases and 3 bases, with 12 bases remaining between them. CDR3 length: 13 amino acids. This chain's CDR3 is CASSPDRLYEQYF. The DNA of the CDR3 is TGCGCCAGCAGTCCCGACAGGCTCTACGAGCAGTACTTC.

For this clone: Within the sample, other DNA sequences also encode this same CDR3. The chain recombines TRBV27 with TRBJ1-2; D may be TRBD1 (5 bases). The V end lost 5 bases, the J end lost 4 bases, and 8 bases lay between the germline ends. This CDR3 spans 12 amino acids. Germline loops: CDR1 MNHEY, CDR2 SMNVEV (reference sequence). CDR3 sequence reads: CASSRGGYGYTF. CDR3 DNA sequence: TGTGCCAGCAGTCGGGGGGGCTATGGCTACACCTTC.

The V gene is TRBV25-1, the J gene TRBJ1-6; 7 bases agree with TRBD1. Germline values: CDR1 MGHDK, CDR2 SYGVNS. Losses at the gene ends were 5 bases for V and 8 bases for J; bases not matched to a gene: 6. This CDR3 is 14 amino acids long. The CDR3 DNA reads TGTGCCAGCAGTCATCGGGACAGCTATTCACCCCTCCACTTT. Protein: CASSHRDSYSPLHF.

This clone came up once. V is TRBV15 and J is TRBJ2-1, with a possible D match to TRBD2 (6 bases). CDR3 length: 15 amino acids. Between the trimmed V and J ends, which lost 1 base and 7 bases, there was a span of 14 bases. Germline values: CDR1 LNHNV, CDR2 YYDKDF (reference sequence). The CDR3 is CATSRAWAGQNEQFF. The CDR3 DNA follows: TGTGCCACCAGCAGAGCTTGGGCGGGGCAAAATGAGCAGTTCTTC. Combining the CDR3 with reference TRBV15 and TRBJ2-1 gives the whole variable domain DAMVIQNPRYQVTQFGKPVTLSCSQTLNHNVMYWYQQKSSQAPKLLFHYYDKDFNNEADTPDNFQSRRPNTSFCFLDIRSPGLGDTAMYLCATSRAWAGQNEQFFGPGTRLTVL.

V and J are TRBV18 and TRBJ1-1; no reliable D call. Germline V lookup: CDR1 KGHSH, CDR2 LQKENI. Trimming removed 4 bases at V and 1 base at J, with 4 bases between. The CDR3 runs 12 residues. This chain's CDR3 is CASSRQNTEAFF. As DNA, the CDR3 is TGTGCCAGCTCACGACAGAACACTGAAGCTTTCTTT.

V usage is TRBV11-2 and J usage is TRBJ1-2; D not certain. Germline CDR1 SGHAT, CDR2 FQNNGV. The CDR3 is 14 amino acids. The germline V and J ends were trimmed by 0 bases and 8 bases, with 13 bases remaining between them. CDR3 bases: TGTGCCAGCAGCTTAGAGGCCTCCCGGGAGGGCTACACCTTC. This codes for CASSLEASREGYTF. Complete variable domain (other parts from reference TRBV11-2 and TRBJ1-2): EAGVAQSPRYKIIEKRQSVAFWCNPISGHATLYWYQQILGQGPKLLIQFQNNGVVDDSQLPKDRFSAERLKGVDSTLKIQPAKLEDSAVYLCASSLEASREGYTFGSGTRLTVV.

This sequence joins TRBV27 and TRBJ2-7, with 7 nucleotides matching TRBD1. J lost 3 bases, V lost 5 bases, and 10 bases had no gene match. Germline CDR1 and CDR2: MNHEY and SMNVEV (reference sequence). CDR3 length: 15 amino acids. The CDR3 loop reads CASSAEPGQLYEQYF. DNA of the CDR3: TGTGCCAGCAGTGCGGAGCCGGGACAGCTCTACGAGCAGTACTTC.

The V call is TRBV4-1, the J call TRBJ2-7; 7 bases are a match to TRBD1. Per the germline V gene, CDR1 is MGHRA and CDR2 is YSYEKL. The trim removed 2 bases at V and 7 bases at J, leaving 5 bases unmatched. The length of the CDR3 is 13 residues. The CDR3 region is CASSQLQGEEQYF. CDR3 nucleotides: TGCGCCAGCAGCCAATTGCAGGGGGAAGAGCAGTACTTC.

V usage is TRBV5-1 and J usage is TRBJ1-2, with D perhaps TRBD1 (5 bases). V dropped 2 bases and J dropped 6 bases, with 14 bases sitting between them. CDR1 is SGHRS, CDR2 YFSETQ, per germline. CDR3 size: 14 residues. The CDR3 reads CASSLDIGADGYTF. The DNA for the CDR3 is TGCGCCAGCAGCTTAGATATAGGGGCGGATGGCTACACCTTC.

This clone was picked up one time. V gene TRBV5-1 combines with J gene TRBJ1-4; 7 bases are shared with TRBD1. The germline V gene has CDR1 SGHRS and CDR2 YFSETQ. This CDR3 is built from 13 residues. Trimming removed 5 bases from V and 8 bases from J; junction bases left unmatched: 6. The DNA of the CDR3 is TGCGCCAGCAGACCCGGACAGGAGGAAAAACTGTTTTTT. As protein: CASRPGQEEKLFF.

This chain links TRBV27 with TRBJ2-7; tentatively, D is TRBD1 (5 bases). The CDR3 has 13 amino acids. Germline CDR1 MNHEY, CDR2 SMNVEV (reference sequence). Trimming removed 7 bases from V and 4 bases from J, with 14 bases in between. CDR3 amino acids: CASISLDRYEQYF. The CDR3, as DNA: TGTGCCAGCATTTCTCTCGACAGATACGAGCAGTACTTC.